This T cell receptor beta chain was observed in a study of T cells expressing NK-cell markers. Background on the study: Beta-chain profiling covered CD3+CD56+NKG2C+, CD3+CD56+NKG2C- and CD3+CD56-NKG2C+ sorted subsets. Study conclusions and caveats: These clonotypes also led the CD3+CD56-NKG2C+ fraction in a handful of donors.

One entry per CDR3 protein, without DNA, is what TCRdb gives after re-calling the 5' RACE reads. The sample table includes approximately 380,000 distinct CDR3 sequences. Concerning this clonotype itself: Antigen: not known.

There are 14 residues in the CDR3. In germline, CDR1 is SGHRS, CDR2 YFSETQ. The sample consisted of blood T cells: a sorted CD56 or NKG2C T cell subset, CD4+ or CD8+ T cells, or bulk PBMC T cells (not recorded which). The chain joins TRBV5-1 to TRBJ1-5; TCRdb's D call, TRBD1, is unchecked because there is no DNA. This sequence originates from a man aged 18 to 69 in good health. The chain's CDR3 is CASSPGTGHQPQHF. The whole variable domain, filled in from reference TRBV5-1 and TRBJ1-5, reads KAGVTQTPRYLIKTRGQQVTLSCSPISGHRSVSWYQQTPGQGLQFLFEYFSETQRNKGNFPGRFSGRQFSNSRSEMNVSTLELGDSALYLCASSPGTGHQPQHFGDGTRLSIL.